A single sample gave rise to the 13 T cell receptor beta chains below, sequenced in a study of blood T cell repertoires in COVID-19 (dated by TCRdb to 2020 to 2021). Library preparation used the immunoSEQ multiplex PCR assay. In TCRdb, the immuneACCESS table is reduced to in-frame sequences with V and J assigned. These tables do not hold every clone; where another copy was compared, an unresolved V gene accounts for under half, and the others remain unexplained. A total of about 360,000 clones appear in this sample, around 84% of them only once. The ten largest account for over 2.5% of the sample. Sequencing was carried out using peripheral blood. Receptors were obtained from a human donor in a cohort sampled during active COVID-19.

The V and J genes are TRBV9 and TRBJ2-3; TRBD1 aligns across 8 bases. J gave up 5 bases and V 0 bases, and 11 bases lay outside the gene matches. The CDR3 sequence is 17 residues long. Germline CDR1 reads SGDLS; CDR2 reads YYNGEE. CDR3: CASSVGTQGARVDTQYF. The DNA of the CDR3 is TGTGCCAGCAGCGTAGGGACTCAGGGGGCGAGGGTAGATACGCAGTATTTT.

The chain combines TRBV7-2 with TRBJ2-6; TRBD1 might be the D (5 bases). This CDR3 is built from 17 residues. Germline CDR1 and CDR2: SGHTA and FQGNSA. The V end lost 1 base, the J end lost 0 bases, and 10 bases lay between the germline ends. CDR3 residues: CASSLGIQGSGANVLTF. The CDR3 DNA reads as TGTGCCAGCAGCTTAGGTATTCAGGGCTCTGGGGCCAACGTCCTGACTTTC.

This chain links TRBV6-2 or TRBV6-3 with TRBJ2-5, with D possibly being TRBD2 (5 bases). The CDR3 length is 14 residues. With 2 bases removed from V and 1 base from J, the gap between germline ends came to 8 bases. Germline CDR1 and CDR2: MNHEY and SVGEGT. The CDR3 region has the DNA TGTGCCAGCAGTTACAGGACTTTCCAAGAGACCCAGTACTTC. Protein product: CASSYRTFQETQYF.

This chain connects TRBV2 to TRBJ1-2, with a weak D call TRBD1 (5 bases). CDR1 and CDR2 from the germline V gene are SNHLY and FYNNEI. CDR3 size: 12 residues. V lost 10 bases and J lost 4, with 13 bases in between. The chain's CDR3 is CAKGEGTYGYTF. The CDR3 nucleotides read TGTGCCAAAGGGGAGGGAACCTATGGCTACACCTTC.

The chain recombines TRBV5-1 with TRBJ2-1, with D possibly matching TRBD2 (5 bases). Deletions cut 2 bases from V and 4 bases from J, with 13 bases between. The CDR3 runs 15 residues. Germline V CDR1 and CDR2: SGHRS, YFSETQ. For the CDR3, the DNA is TGCGCCAGCAGCTTTGAGGGAGCCCGATACAATGAGCAGTTCTTC. It yields the protein CASSFEGARYNEQFF.

V is TRBV19 and J is TRBJ1-1; 9 bases fit TRBD1. The CDR3 has 16 residues. Germline CDR1 reads LNHDA; CDR2 reads SQIVND (reference sequence). With 9 bases clipped from V and 0 bases from J, the junction kept 11 bases outside the gene matches. As DNA, the CDR3 is TGTGCCAGCCGGGGGGACAGGGTACCGGTGAACACTGAAGCTTTCTTT. As protein: CASRGDRVPVNTEAFF.

This clone showed up just once. V is TRBV5-4 and J is TRBJ1-2; the match to TRBD1 covers 12 bases. V gave up 4 bases and J gave up 8 bases; unmatched junction bases: 9. The CDR3 consists of 15 residues. Germline CDR1 reads SGHNT; CDR2 reads YYREEE (reference sequence). In DNA form, the CDR3 reads TGTGCCAGCAGCCCTAAGGGACAGGGGGCGAGGGGCTACACCTTC. Its protein is CASSPKGQGARGYTF.

The table lists this clone with a few counts. The rearrangement uses TRBV7-8 and TRBJ1-5; weak D call: TRBD1 (5 bases). Germline CDR1 reads SGHVS; CDR2 reads FQNEAQ. The CDR3 consists of 14 residues. The germline V and J ends were trimmed by 3 bases and 1 base, with 7 bases remaining between them. CDR3 nucleotide sequence: TGTGCCAGCAGCTTCAGGGAAAGCAATCAGCCCCAGCATTTT. This translates into CASSFRESNQPQHF.

V usage is TRBV4-2 and J usage is TRBJ2-3; TRBD2 matches at 10 bases. CDR3 size: 16 residues. Trimming at V came to 3 bases and at J to 2 bases, leaving 5 bases not matched to a gene. Per the germline V gene, CDR1 is LGHNA and CDR2 is YNFKEQ. CDR3 bases: TGTGCCAGCAGCCATCTACTAGCGGGATTCACAGATACGCAGTATTTT. Amino acids: CASSHLLAGFTDTQYF.

A word on this clone: Mismatch with germline at one junction end may stem from a read error. The rearrangement joins TRBV7-2 to TRBJ2-5, with 9 bases lining up with TRBD1. The length of the CDR3 is 12 residues. CDR1 and CDR2 from the germline V gene are SGHTA and FQGNSA. The CDR3 is CASRLDRGNQYF. The DNA for the CDR3 is TGTGCCAGCAGATTAGACAGGGGGAACCAGTACTTC.

This clone turned up a few times. The CDR3 protein is CASSLDRGTEAFF. In DNA, the CDR3 is TGTGCCAGCAGCTTAGACAGGGGTACTGAAGCTTTCTTT. The chain has TRBV2 and TRBJ1-1; 8 nucleotides match TRBD1. Germline CDR1 and CDR2: SNHLY and FYNNEI. V lost 6 bases to trimming and J lost 5 bases; unmatched junction nucleotides: 5. This CDR3 has 13 residues. Drawing the rest from reference TRBV2 and TRBJ1-1, the complete variable domain is EPEVTQTPSHQVTQMGQEVILRCVPISNHLYFYWYRQILGQKVEFLVSFYNNEISEKSEIFDDQFSVERPDGSNFTLKIRSTKLEDSAMYFCASSLDRGTEAFFGQGTRLTVV.

The rearrangement joins TRBV24-1 to TRBJ2-3; 8 positions match TRBD1. CDR3 length: 17 amino acids. Per the germline V gene, CDR1 is KGHDR and CDR2 is SFDVKD. The V and J ends lost 2 bases and 3 bases, in that order; junction bases with no gene match: 9. CDR3 in DNA: TGTGCCACCAGTGATTCCGGACAGGGCAGTAGTACAGATACGCAGTATTTT. Amino acid sequence: CATSDSGQGSSTDTQYF.

This clone was recorded a few times. The rearrangement joins TRBV4-1 to TRBJ2-1, with D possibly TRBD2 on 6 matching bases. CDR1 MGHRA and CDR2 YSYEKL come from the germline V gene. Trimming took off 4 bases at V and 5 bases at J, with 9 bases between the two ends. This CDR3 comprises 13 residues. The CDR3 sequence is CASSLGLNNEQFF. CDR3 DNA: TGCGCCAGCAGCCTGGGACTGAACAATGAGCAGTTCTTC.